One and the same sample provided the 2 T cell receptor beta chains below, sequenced in a study of shared clonotypes between healthy human individuals. Clones were sequenced by immunoSEQ multiplex PCR, and TCRdb holds only the in-frame ones, with some missing. The profile shows fewer than 650,000 clones, around 80% of them singletons. Source material: PBMCs. The receptors come from a middle-aged woman in good health. Some clones in this sample may be carry-over from other donors' samples.

This clone showed up many times. The chain has TRBV5-4 and TRBJ1-2, with D unclear. V was shortened by 1 base and J by 6 bases, with 10 bases between the two germline ends. The CDR3 totals 13 residues. CDR1 SGHNT and CDR2 YYREEE come from the germline V gene (reference sequence). The CDR3 nucleotides read TGTGCCAGCAGCTTGCTTCTGGGGAATGGCTACACCTTC. This encodes CASSLLLGNGYTF.

The chain has TRBV27 and TRBJ2-2; D is perhaps TRBD1 (5 bases). The V and J ends lost 5 bases and 4 bases respectively, with 11 bases between them. Germline V gene data show CDR1 as MNHEY and CDR2 as SMNVEV (reference sequence). The CDR3 has 14 residues. The DNA of the CDR3 is TGTGCCAGCAGTCCCCAGGGTGTCACCGGGGAGCTGTTTTTT. It is translated as CASSPQGVTGELFF.